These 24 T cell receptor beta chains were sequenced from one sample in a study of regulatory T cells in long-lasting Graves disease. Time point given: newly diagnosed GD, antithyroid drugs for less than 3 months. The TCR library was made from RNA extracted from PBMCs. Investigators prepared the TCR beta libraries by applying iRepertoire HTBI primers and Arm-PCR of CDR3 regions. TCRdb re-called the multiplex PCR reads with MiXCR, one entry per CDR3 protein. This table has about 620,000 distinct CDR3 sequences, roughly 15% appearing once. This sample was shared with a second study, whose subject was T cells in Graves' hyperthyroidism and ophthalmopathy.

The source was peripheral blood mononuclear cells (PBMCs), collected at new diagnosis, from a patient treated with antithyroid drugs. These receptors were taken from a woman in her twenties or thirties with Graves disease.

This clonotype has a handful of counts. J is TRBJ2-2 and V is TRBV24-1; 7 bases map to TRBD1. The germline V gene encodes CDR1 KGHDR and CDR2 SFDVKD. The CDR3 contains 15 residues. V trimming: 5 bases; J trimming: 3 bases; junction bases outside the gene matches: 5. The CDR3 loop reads CATSVGQAYTGELFF. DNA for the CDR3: TGTGCCACCAGTGTTGGACAGGCTTACACCGGGGAGCTGTTTTTT.

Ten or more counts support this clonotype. This CDR3 reads CASSLWGVGARNYGYTF. The CDR3 DNA sequence: TGTGCCAGCAGTTTATGGGGGGTGGGGGCGAGAAACTATGGCTACACCTTC. The V gene is TRBV27, the J gene TRBJ1-2, with TRBD1 as a possible D gene (6 bases). The length of the CDR3 is 17 residues. Per the germline V gene, CDR1 is MNHEY and CDR2 is SMNVEV (reference sequence). With 1 base removed from V and 2 bases from J, the gap between germline ends came to 17 bases.

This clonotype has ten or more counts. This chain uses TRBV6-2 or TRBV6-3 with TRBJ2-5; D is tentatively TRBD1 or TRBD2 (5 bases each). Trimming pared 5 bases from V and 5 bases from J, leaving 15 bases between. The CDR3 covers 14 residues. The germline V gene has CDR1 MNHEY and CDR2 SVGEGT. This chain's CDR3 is CASSEYGREETQYF. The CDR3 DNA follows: TGTGCCAGCAGTGAATACGGCAGGGAGGAGACCCAGTACTTC.

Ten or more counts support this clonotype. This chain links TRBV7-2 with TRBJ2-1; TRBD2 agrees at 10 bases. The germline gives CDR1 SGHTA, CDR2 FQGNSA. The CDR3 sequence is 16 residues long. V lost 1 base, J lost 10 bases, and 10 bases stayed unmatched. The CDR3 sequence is CASSLGASGRAEEQFF. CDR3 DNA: TGTGCCAGCAGCTTAGGGGCCAGCGGGAGGGCCGAGGAGCAGTTCTTC.

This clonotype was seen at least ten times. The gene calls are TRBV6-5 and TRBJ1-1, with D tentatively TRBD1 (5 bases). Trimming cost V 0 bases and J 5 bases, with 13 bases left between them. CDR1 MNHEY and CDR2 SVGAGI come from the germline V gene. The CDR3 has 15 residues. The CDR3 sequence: CASSYSRRGGTEAFF. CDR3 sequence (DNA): TGTGCCAGCAGTTACTCGAGAAGGGGAGGGACTGAAGCTTTCTTT.

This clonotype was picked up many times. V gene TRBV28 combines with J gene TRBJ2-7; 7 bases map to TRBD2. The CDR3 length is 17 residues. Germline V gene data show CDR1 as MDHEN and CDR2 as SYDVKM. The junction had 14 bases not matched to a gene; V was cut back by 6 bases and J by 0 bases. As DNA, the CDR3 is TGTGCCAGCAGACGAGAGGGAGGGACCTTAAGCTCCTACGAGCAGTACTTC. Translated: CASRREGGTLSSYEQYF.

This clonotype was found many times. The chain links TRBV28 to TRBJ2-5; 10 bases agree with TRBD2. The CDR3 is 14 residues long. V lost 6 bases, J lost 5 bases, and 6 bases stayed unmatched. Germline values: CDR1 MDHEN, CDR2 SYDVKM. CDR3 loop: CASRPAGGIETQYF. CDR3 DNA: TGTGCCAGCAGGCCAGCGGGAGGGATTGAGACCCAGTACTTC.

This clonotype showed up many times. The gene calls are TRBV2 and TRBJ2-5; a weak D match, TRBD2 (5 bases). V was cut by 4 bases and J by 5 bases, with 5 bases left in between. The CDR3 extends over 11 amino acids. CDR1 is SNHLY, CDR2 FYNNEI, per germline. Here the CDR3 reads CASSGGETQYF. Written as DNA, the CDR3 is TGTGCCAGCAGTGGCGGGGAGACCCAGTACTTC. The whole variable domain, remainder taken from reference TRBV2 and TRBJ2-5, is EPEVTQTPSHQVTQMGQEVILRCVPISNHLYFYWYRQILGQKVEFLVSFYNNEISEKSEIFDDQFSVERPDGSNFTLKIRSTKLEDSAMYFCASSGGETQYFGPGTRLLVL.

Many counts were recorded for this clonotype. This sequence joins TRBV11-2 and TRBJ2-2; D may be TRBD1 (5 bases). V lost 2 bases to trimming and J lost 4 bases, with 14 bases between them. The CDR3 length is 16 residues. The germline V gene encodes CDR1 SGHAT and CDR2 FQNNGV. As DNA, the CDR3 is TGTGCCAGCAGCTTATCTTTGCCTAGGGGCACCGGGGAGCTGTTTTTT. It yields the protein CASSLSLPRGTGELFF.

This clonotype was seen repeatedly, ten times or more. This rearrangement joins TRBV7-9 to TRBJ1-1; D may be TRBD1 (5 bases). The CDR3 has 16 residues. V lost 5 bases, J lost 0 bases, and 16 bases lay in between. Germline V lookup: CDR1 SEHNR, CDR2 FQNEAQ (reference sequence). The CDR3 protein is CASSRAAGSVNTEAFF. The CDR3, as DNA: TGTGCCAGCAGCCGCGCCGCAGGGTCCGTGAACACTGAAGCTTTCTTT.

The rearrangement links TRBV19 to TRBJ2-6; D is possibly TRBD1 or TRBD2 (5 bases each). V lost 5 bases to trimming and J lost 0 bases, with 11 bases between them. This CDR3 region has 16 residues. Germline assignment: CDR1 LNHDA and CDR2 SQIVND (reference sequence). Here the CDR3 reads CASSDTGTSGANVLTF. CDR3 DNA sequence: TGTGCCAGTAGTGATACCGGGACCTCTGGGGCCAACGTCCTGACTTTC.

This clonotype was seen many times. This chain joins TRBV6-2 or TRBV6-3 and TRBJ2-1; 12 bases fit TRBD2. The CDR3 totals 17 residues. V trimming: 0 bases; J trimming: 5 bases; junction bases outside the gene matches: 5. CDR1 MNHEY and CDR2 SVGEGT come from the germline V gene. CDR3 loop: CASSYSTGLAGNNEQFF. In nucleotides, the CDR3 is TGTGCCAGCAGTTACTCAACGGGACTAGCGGGTAACAATGAGCAGTTCTTC.

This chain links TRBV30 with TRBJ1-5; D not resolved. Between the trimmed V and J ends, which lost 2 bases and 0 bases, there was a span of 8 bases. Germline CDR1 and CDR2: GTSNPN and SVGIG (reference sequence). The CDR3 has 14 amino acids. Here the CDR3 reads CAWSTEHSNQPQHF. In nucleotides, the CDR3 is TGTGCCTGGAGTACAGAGCATAGCAATCAGCCCCAGCATTTT.

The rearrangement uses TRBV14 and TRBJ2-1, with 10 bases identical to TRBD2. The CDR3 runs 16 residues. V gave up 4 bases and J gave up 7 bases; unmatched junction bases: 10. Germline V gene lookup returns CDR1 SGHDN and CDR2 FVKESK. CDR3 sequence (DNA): TGTGCCAGCAGCCCACCTACAGCGGGAGGGGCGAATGAGCAGTTCTTC. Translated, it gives CASSPPTAGGANEQFF.

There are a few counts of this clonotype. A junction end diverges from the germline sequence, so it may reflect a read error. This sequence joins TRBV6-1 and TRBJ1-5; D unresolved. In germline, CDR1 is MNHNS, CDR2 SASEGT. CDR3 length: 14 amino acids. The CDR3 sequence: CTSRSPFGGQPQHF. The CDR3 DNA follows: TGTACCAGCAGGAGCCCTTTTGGTGGTCAGCCCCAGCATTTT.

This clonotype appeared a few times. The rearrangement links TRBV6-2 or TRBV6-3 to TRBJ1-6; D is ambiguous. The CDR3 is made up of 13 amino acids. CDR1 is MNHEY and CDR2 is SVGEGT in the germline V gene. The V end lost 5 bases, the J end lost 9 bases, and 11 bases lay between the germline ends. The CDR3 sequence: CASSEQITSPLHF. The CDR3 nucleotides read TGTGCCAGCAGTGAACAGATTACTTCACCCCTCCACTTT.

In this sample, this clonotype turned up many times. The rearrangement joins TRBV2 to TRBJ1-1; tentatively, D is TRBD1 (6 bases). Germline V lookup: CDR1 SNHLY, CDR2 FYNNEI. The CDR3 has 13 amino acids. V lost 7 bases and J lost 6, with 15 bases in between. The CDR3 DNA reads TGTGCCAGCAATAGGCAGGGGATGGCTGAAGCTTTCTTT. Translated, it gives CASNRQGMAEAFF.

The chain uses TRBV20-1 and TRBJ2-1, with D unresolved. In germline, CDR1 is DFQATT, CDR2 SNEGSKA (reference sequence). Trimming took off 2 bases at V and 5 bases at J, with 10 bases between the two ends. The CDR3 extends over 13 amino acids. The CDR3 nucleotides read TGCAGTGCTAGACTAGGTGGTCACAATGAGCAGTTCTTC. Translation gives CSARLGGHNEQFF.

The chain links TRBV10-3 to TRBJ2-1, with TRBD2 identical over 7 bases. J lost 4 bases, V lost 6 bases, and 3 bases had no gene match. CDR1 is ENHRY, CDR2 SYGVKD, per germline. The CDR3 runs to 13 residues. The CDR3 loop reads CAISLAVYNEQFF. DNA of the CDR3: TGTGCCATCAGCCTAGCGGTATACAATGAGCAGTTCTTC.

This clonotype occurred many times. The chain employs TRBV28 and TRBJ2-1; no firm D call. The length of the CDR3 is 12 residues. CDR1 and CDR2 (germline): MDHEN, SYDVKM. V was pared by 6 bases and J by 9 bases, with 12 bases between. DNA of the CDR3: TGTGCCAGCAGAGTGTGGGGTTTTGAGCAGTTCTTC. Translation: CASRVWGFEQFF.

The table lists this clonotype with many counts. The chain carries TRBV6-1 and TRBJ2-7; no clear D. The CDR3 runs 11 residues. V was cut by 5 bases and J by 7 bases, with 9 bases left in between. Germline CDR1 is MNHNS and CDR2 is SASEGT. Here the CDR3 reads CASSNTAEQYF. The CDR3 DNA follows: TGTGCCAGCAGTAACACAGCGGAGCAGTACTTC.

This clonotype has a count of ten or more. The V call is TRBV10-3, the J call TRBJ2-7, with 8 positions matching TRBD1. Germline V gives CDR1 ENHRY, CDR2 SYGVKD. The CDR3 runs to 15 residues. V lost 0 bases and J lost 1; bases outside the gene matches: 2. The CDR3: CAISESGQGSYEQYF. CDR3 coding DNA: TGTGCCATCAGTGAGTCAGGACAGGGATCCTACGAGCAGTACTTC.

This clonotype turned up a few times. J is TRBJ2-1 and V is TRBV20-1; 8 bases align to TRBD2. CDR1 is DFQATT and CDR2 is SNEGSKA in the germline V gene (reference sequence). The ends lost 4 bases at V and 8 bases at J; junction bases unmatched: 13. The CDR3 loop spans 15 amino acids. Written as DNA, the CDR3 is TGCAGTGCTAACCCGTTGAGCGGGAGACAGGATGAGCAGTTCTTC. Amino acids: CSANPLSGRQDEQFF.

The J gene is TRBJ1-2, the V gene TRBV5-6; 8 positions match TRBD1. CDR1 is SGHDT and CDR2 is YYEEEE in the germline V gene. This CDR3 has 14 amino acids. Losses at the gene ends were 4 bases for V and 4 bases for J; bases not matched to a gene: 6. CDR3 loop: CASSRGQGFYGYTF. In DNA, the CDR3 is TGTGCCAGCAGCAGAGGACAGGGCTTCTATGGCTACACCTTC.